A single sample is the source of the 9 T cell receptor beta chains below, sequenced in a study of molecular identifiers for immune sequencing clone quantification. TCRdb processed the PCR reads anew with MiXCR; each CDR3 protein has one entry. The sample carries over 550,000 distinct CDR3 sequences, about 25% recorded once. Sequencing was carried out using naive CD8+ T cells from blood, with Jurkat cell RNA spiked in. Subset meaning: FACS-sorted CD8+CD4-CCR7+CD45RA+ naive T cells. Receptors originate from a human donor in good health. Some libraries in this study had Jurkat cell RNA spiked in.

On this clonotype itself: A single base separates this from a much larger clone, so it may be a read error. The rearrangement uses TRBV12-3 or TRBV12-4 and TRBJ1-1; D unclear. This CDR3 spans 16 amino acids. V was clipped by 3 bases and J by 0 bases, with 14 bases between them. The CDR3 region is CASSFSPRYVNTEAFF. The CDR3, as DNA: TGTGCCAGCAGTTTTTCCCCCAGGTACGTGAACACTGAAGCTTTCTTT.

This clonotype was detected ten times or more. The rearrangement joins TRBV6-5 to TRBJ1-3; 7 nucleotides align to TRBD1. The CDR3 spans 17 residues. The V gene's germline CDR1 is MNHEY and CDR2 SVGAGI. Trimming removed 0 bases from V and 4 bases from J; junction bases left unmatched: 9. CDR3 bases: TGTGCCAGCAGTTACTCGGACGGACAGGTCCGGGGAAACACCATATATTTT. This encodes CASSYSDGQVRGNTIYF.

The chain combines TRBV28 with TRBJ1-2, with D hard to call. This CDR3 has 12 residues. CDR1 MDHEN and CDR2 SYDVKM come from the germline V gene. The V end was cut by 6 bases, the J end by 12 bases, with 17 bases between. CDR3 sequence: CASSPGRRYNTF. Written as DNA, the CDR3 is TGTGCCAGCAGCCCCGGACGGAGATACAACACCTTC.

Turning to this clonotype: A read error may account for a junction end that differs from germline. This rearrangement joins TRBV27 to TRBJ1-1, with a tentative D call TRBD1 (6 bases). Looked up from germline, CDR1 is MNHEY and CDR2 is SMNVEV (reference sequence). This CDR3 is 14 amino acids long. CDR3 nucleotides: TGTGCCAGCAGTCAGCTTACAGGGAACACTGAAGCTCTCTTT. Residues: CASSQLTGNTEALF.

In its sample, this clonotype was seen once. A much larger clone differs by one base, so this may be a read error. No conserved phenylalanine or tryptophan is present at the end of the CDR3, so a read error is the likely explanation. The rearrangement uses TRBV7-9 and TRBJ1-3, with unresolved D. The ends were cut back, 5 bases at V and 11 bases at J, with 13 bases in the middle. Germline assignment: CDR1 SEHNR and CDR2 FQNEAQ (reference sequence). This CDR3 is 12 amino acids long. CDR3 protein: CASSTPRAPIYS. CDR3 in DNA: TGTGCCAGCAGCACCCCGCGTGCTCCCATATATTCT.

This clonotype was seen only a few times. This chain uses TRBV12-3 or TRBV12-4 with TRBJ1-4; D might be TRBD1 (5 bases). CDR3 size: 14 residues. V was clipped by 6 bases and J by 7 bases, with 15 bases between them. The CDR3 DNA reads TGTGCCAGCAGAGCCTGGGGGGAGGGTGAAAAACTGTTTTTT. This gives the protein CASRAWGEGEKLFF.

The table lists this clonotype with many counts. The CDR3 here is CASSQLVRYQETQYF. For the CDR3, the DNA is TGTGCCAGTAGTCAGCTAGTGAGGTACCAAGAGACCCAGTACTTC. The chain links TRBV19 to TRBJ2-5, with unresolved D. The germline V and J ends were trimmed by 5 bases and 0 bases, with 13 bases remaining between them. This CDR3 has 15 amino acids. Per germline, CDR1 LNHDA and CDR2 SQIVND (reference sequence).

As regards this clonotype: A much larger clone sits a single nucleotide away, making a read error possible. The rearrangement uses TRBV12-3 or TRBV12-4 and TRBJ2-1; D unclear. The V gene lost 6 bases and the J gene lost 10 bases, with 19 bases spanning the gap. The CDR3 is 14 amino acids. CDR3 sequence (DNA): TGTGCCAGCAGCCCGGTGGCTCCGACCTACGAGCAGTTCTTC. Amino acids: CASSPVAPTYEQFF.

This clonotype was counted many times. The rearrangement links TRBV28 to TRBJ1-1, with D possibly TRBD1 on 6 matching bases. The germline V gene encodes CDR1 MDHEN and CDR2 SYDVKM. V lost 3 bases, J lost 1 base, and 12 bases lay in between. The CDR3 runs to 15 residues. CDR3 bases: TGTGCCAGCAGTTTCGGTGTACAGGGGAACACTGAAGCTTTCTTT. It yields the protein CASSFGVQGNTEAFF.